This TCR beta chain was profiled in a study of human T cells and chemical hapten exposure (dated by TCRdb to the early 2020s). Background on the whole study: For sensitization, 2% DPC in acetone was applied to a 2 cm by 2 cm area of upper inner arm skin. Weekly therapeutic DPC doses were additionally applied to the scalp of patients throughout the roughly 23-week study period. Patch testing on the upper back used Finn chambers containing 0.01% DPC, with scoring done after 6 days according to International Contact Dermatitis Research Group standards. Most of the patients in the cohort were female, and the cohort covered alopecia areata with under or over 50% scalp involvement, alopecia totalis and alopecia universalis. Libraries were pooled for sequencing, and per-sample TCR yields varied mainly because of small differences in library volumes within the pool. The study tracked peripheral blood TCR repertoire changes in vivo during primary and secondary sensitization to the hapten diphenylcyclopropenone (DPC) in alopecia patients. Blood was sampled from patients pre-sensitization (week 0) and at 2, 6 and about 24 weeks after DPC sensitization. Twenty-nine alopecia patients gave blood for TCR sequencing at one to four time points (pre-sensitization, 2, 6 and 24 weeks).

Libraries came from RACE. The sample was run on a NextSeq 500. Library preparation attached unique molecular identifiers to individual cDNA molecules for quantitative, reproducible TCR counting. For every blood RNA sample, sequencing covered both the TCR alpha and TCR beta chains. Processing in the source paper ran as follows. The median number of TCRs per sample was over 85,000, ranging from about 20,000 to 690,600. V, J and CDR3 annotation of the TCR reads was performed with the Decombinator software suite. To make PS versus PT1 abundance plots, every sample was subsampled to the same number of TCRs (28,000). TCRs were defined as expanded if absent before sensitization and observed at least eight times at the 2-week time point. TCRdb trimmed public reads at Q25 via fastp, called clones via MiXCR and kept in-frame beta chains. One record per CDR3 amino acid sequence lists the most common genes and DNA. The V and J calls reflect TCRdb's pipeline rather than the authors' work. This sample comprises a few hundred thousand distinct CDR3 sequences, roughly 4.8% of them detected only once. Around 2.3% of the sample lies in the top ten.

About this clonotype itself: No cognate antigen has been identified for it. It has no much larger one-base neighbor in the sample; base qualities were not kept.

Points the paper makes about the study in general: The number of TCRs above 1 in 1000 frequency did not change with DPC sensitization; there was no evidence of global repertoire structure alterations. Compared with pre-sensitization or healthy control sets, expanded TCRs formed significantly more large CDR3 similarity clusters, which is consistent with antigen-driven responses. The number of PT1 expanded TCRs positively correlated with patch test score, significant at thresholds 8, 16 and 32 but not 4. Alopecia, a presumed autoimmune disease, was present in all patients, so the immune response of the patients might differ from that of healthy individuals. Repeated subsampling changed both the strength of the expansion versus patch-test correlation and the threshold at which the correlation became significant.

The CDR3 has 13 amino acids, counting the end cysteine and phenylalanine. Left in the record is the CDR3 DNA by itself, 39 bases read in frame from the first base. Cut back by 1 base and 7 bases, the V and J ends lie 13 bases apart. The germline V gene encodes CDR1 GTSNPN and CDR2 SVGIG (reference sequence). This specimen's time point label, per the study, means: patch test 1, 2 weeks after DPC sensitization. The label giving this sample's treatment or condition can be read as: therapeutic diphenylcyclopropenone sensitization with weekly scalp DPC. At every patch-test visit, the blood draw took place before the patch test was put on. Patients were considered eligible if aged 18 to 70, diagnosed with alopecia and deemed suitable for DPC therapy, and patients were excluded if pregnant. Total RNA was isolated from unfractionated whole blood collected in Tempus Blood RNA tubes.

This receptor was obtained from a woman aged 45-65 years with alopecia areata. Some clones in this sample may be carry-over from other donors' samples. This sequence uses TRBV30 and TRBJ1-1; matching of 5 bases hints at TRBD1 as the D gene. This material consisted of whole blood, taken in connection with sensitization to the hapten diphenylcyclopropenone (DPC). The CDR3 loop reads CAWSALQAFEAFF. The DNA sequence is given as TGTGCCTGGAGTGCATTACAGGCGTTTGAAGCTTTCTTT.